This is a list of T cell receptor beta chains from one sample in a study of T cell responses to AZD1222 COVID-19 vaccine. Measured with immunoSEQ multiplex PCR; TCRdb has only the in-frame clones, and not every one. The profile shows more than 95,000 clones, 75% to 95% of them singletons. Source: peripheral blood, taken on day 0 of AZD1222 vaccination. Receptor source: an adult in good health. CDR3s include the opening cysteine and the closing phenylalanine or tryptophan. The D gene is left open where the match is weak. Part of the rows lack a size; the others show once, few, many or a class for expanded clones.

j_call d_call clone_size v_call cdr3_aa cdr3_nt
TRBJ2-3 TRBD2 . TRBV11-2 CASSFGGGATDTQYF TGTGCCAGCAGCTTTGGGGGGGGAGCGACAGATACGCAGTATTTT
TRBJ2-3 TRBD2 . TRBV5-1 CASSSAGTSEVGDTQYF TGCGCCAGCAGCTCGGCCGGGACTAGCGAGGTAGGAGATACGCAGTATTTT
TRBJ2-2 . . TRBV7-2 CASSLTPGELFF TGTGCCAGCAGCTTAACCCCCGGGGAGCTGTTTTTT
TRBJ1-2 TRBD1 . TRBV7-2 CASSSTRRDRVLWGYTF TGTGCCAGCAGCTCGACCCGCCGGGACAGGGTGCTCTGGGGCTACACCTTC
TRBJ1-4 . . TRBV19 CASSSTGIEKLFF TGTGCCAGTTCCTCGACAGGAATTGAAAAACTGTTTTTT
TRBJ2-6 TRBD1 . TRBV6-5 CASSFDRAGANVLTF TGTGCCAGCAGTTTCGACAGGGCTGGGGCCAACGTCCTGACTTTC
TRBJ2-7 . once TRBV3-1/TRBV3-2 CASSQDPRRGDEQYF TGTGCCAGCAGCCAAGATCCTCGACGTGGAGACGAGCAGTACTTC
TRBJ2-7 TRBD2 . TRBV6-4 CASSETTSGEQYF TGTGCCAGCAGCGAAACTACTAGCGGTGAGCAGTACTTC
TRBJ2-7 . . TRBV18 CASSPPYTGKGEQYF TGTGCCAGCTCACCACCGTACACAGGGAAGGGGGAGCAGTACTTC
TRBJ2-7 TRBD1 . TRBV27 CATGQGRARAYEQYF TGTGCCACAGGACAGGGTAGGGCTCGTGCCTACGAGCAGTACTTC
TRBJ2-7 . few TRBV7-8 CASSLGYYEQYF TGTGCCAGCAGCTTAGGGTACTACGAGCAGTACTTC
TRBJ1-1 . once TRBV7-9 CASSLSRATEAFF TGTGCCAGCAGCTTATCCAGGGCCACTGAAGCTTTCTTT
TRBJ2-5 . . TRBV28 CASSLLQGSDMYF TGTGCCAGCAGTTTACTTCAGGGGTCCGATATGTACTTC
TRBJ1-3 . . TRBV13 CASSPGRTSGNTIYF TGTGCCAGCAGCCCCGGGAGGACCTCTGGAAACACCATATATTTT
TRBJ2-2 . . TRBV3-1/TRBV3-2 CASSPLLTGELFF TGTGCCAGCAGCCCCCTGCTGACCGGGGAGCTGTTTTTT
TRBJ1-1 TRBD1 . TRBV18 CASSPLSATGGEVTEAFF TGTGCCAGCTCACCACTTAGTGCGACAGGGGGCGAAGTCACTGAAGCTTTCTTT
TRBJ2-2 . . TRBV9 CASSSRGTLNGELFF TGTGCCAGCAGCTCTCGAGGGACTCTGAACGGGGAGCTGTTTTTT
TRBJ2-1 . . TRBV20-1 CSARDDEQFF TGCAGTGCTAGGGACGATGAGCAGTTCTTC
TRBJ1-5 . . TRBV27 CATRLLGSNQPQHF TGTGCCACCAGACTTCTGGGGAGCAATCAGCCCCAGCATTTT
TRBJ2-7 TRBD1 . TRBV29-1 CSVDLRGQGTKGQYF TGCAGCGTTGACCTGCGGGGACAGGGGACCAAAGGGCAGTACTTC
TRBJ2-5 TRBD2 . TRBV5-1 CASSPGSSGYVETQYF TGCGCCAGCAGCCCGGGGAGTAGCGGGTATGTGGAGACCCAGTACTTC
TRBJ2-3 TRBD2 . TRBV6-2/TRBV6-3 CASSYPTGRNTDTQYF TGTGCCAGCAGTTACCCCACCGGGAGGAACACAGATACGCAGTATTTT
TRBJ1-3 TRBD1 . TRBV5-1 CASSLQGAAGNTIYF TGCGCCAGCAGCCTACAGGGGGCAGCGGGAAACACCATATATTTT
TRBJ2-1 TRBD2 . TRBV5-1 CASSLGAGVDNEQFF TGCGCCAGCAGCTTGGGGGCGGGAGTAGACAATGAGCAGTTCTTC
TRBJ2-1 . . TRBV29-1 CSWGNEQFF TGCAGCTGGGGCAATGAGCAGTTCTTC
TRBJ1-5 . . TRBV28 CASIPPVGSGQPQHF TGTGCCAGCATCCCGCCAGTGGGAAGCGGTCAGCCCCAGCATTTT
TRBJ1-2 . . TRBV28 CASGSGSGNNFYGYTF TGTGCCAGCGGTTCGGGGTCAGGGAATAACTTCTATGGCTACACCTTC
TRBJ1-1 TRBD1 . TRBV4-1 CASSHATGVTEAFF TGCGCCAGCAGCCACGCGACAGGGGTCACTGAAGCTTTCTTT
TRBJ1-4 . . TRBV29-1 CSVSQGHNEKLFF TGCAGCGTATCACAGGGCCATAATGAAAAACTGTTTTTT
TRBJ1-6 . once TRBV30 CAWSLDSPLHF TGTGCCTGGAGTTTAGATTCACCCCTCCACTTT
TRBJ1-5 . . TRBV10-2 CASNEAENQPQHF TGCGCCAGCAACGAGGCGGAGAATCAGCCCCAGCATTTT
TRBJ1-1 . once TRBV18 CASSPGSENTEAFF TGTGCCAGCTCACCAGGCTCAGAGAACACTGAAGCTTTCTTT
TRBJ1-1 TRBD1 . TRBV6-5 CASSPRTGGGPGAFF TGTGCCAGCAGTCCCAGGACAGGGGGCGGACCAGGAGCTTTCTTT
TRBJ1-1 TRBD1 . TRBV29-1 CSVGGQGAMNTEAFF TGCAGCGTTGGAGGACAGGGGGCCATGAACACTGAAGCTTTCTTT
TRBJ2-5 . . TRBV5-1 CASSPTALQETQYF TGCGCCAGCAGCCCGACAGCATTACAAGAGACCCAGTACTTC
TRBJ1-1 . . TRBV9 CASSVGAGDTEAFF TGTGCCAGCAGCGTAGGGGCAGGGGACACTGAAGCTTTCTTT